A single T cell receptor beta chain is shown here with its context. Its target is unknown. The sample is drawn from a study of CD8 T cells in Susac syndrome. This CDR3 has 15 amino acids. The junction had 18 bases not matched to a gene; V was cut back by 6 bases and J by 15 bases. Study-level findings and limits: An acknowledgment was made by the study that its TCR sequencing and HLA analysis involved relatively few individuals.

CD8+ and CD4+ blood T cells underwent TCR beta sequencing. Random hexamers were used to reverse transcribe the RNA input (about 0.5 to 1 ug). TCR beta CDR3 was amplified by immunoSEQ covering 54 Vbeta and 13 Jbeta. MiXCR was run by TCRdb on the immunoSEQ multiplex PCR reads, yielding one entry per CDR3 protein. Among 55,000 to 85,000 distinct CDR3 sequences listed, 96% were seen once. Sequenced sample: CD4+ T cells from PBMCs. This chain uses TRBV12-3 or TRBV12-4 with TRBJ2-1; 9 nucleotides line up with TRBD1. The sequence was obtained from a human donor with multiple sclerosis. The CDR3 spells CASSPDPYRGQVRFF. CDR3 in DNA: TGTGCCAGCAGCCCAGACCCCTACAGGGGGCAGGTGCGGTTCTTC.